This T cell receptor beta chain was captured by sequencing in a study of Graves' ophthalmopathy and Graves' hyperthyroidism. This clonotype was observed at least ten times. CDR3 regions of TCR beta were amplified from RNA transcripts. Scientists carried out first-round RT-PCR using HTBI primers and then a second-round multiplex PCR. TCRdb recomputed calls from the multiplex PCR reads with MiXCR, one row per CDR3 protein. The repertoire includes about 400,000 distinct CDR3 sequences, over 15% of them detected once, and 5.5% to 8% sits in the top ten. Only newly diagnosed hyperthyroidism patients aged 18 to 65, with under 2 months' duration, were enrolled. Fresh peripheral blood (approximately 9.5 ml) yielded the PBMCs. This TCR came from a young woman with stable Graves' hyperthyroidism. Sequencing was carried out using peripheral blood.

The CDR3 loop is CASSPGGRGRNQPQHF. In DNA, the CDR3 is TGTGCCAGCAGCCCCGGCGGGAGGGGTCGCAATCAGCCCCAGCATTTT. The V and J genes are TRBV27 and TRBJ1-5; tentative D call: TRBD1 (5 bases). The CDR3 contains 16 residues. Germline V lookup: CDR1 MNHEY, CDR2 SMNVEV (reference sequence). V shed 6 bases and J shed 2 bases, with 17 bases lying between them.